These T cell receptor beta chains were read from a single sample in a study of blood T cells in healthy people across ages. Using its own MiXCR run on the 5' RACE reads, TCRdb lists one record per CDR3 protein. Among about 680,000 distinct CDR3 sequences, around half were seen once, and the ten largest hold 25% to 35%. The sample was blood. These receptors all come from a woman in her sixties in good health. The CDR3 runs from the conserved cysteine through the conserved F or W. The order of the fields is D gene, V gene, J gene, clone size, CDR3 DNA, CDR3 protein. D genes are given only for firm matches. Part of the rows lack a size; the others show once, few, many or a class for expanded clones.

d_call: -; v_call: TRBV15; j_call: TRBJ2-7; clone_size: once; cdr3_nt: TGTGCCACCAGCGTGAGACGGTCAACCTACGAGCAGTACTTC; cdr3_aa: CATSVRRSTYEQYF
d_call: TRBD1; v_call: TRBV24-1; j_call: TRBJ2-3; clone_size: few; cdr3_nt: TGTGCCACCAGTGACGGACAGGGAACAGATACGCAGTATTTT; cdr3_aa: CATSDGQGTDTQYF
d_call: -; v_call: TRBV7-8; j_call: TRBJ2-2; clone_size: few; cdr3_nt: TGTGCCAGCAGCCGTCCGGTGGGGGGCTTCACCGGGGAGCTGTTTTTT; cdr3_aa: CASSRPVGGFTGELFF
d_call: TRBD2; v_call: TRBV5-1; j_call: TRBJ2-7; clone_size: many; cdr3_nt: TGCGCCAGCACCGTGTCTAGCGGGACGTACGAGCAGTACTTC; cdr3_aa: CASTVSSGTYEQYF
d_call: -; v_call: TRBV20-1; j_call: TRBJ2-6; clone_size: -; cdr3_nt: TGCAGTGTCGGTCGGGGGGCAGGAGGGGCCAACGTCCTGACTTTC; cdr3_aa: CSVGRGAGGANVLTF
d_call: -; v_call: TRBV10-3; j_call: TRBJ2-5; clone_size: -; cdr3_nt: TGTGCCATCAGTGAGTCCCGAGGGGAGCCCCAGTACTTC; cdr3_aa: CAISESRGEPQYF
d_call: -; v_call: TRBV20-1; j_call: TRBJ2-5; clone_size: -; cdr3_nt: TGCAGTGCTAGAGATTTGGCCAGCGAGACCCAGTACTTC; cdr3_aa: CSARDLASETQYF
d_call: TRBD2; v_call: TRBV9; j_call: TRBJ2-7; clone_size: -; cdr3_nt: TGTGCCAGCAGCGTGATAGCGGGAGGGCCGCAACACGAGCAGTACTTC; cdr3_aa: CASSVIAGGPQHEQYF
d_call: -; v_call: TRBV6-5; j_call: TRBJ2-7; clone_size: -; cdr3_nt: TGTGCCAGCAGTTACTTAAAATCACGGGCGGCGTCCCGCTACGAGCAGTACTTC; cdr3_aa: CASSYLKSRAASRYEQYF
d_call: -; v_call: TRBV2; j_call: TRBJ1-5; clone_size: few; cdr3_nt: TGTGCCAGCAGTGCGGACCATCCTAGCAATCAGCCCCAGCATTTT; cdr3_aa: CASSADHPSNQPQHF
d_call: TRBD1; v_call: TRBV7-9; j_call: TRBJ2-5; clone_size: few; cdr3_nt: TGTGCCAGCAGCCGAACCGGGACAGGGGTAGAGACCCAGTACTTC; cdr3_aa: CASSRTGTGVETQYF
d_call: -; v_call: TRBV10-3; j_call: TRBJ2-6; clone_size: few; cdr3_nt: TGTGCCAGCGGCCCAGGGGCTTCTTCTGGGGCCAACGTCCTGACTTTC; cdr3_aa: CASGPGASSGANVLTF
d_call: -; v_call: TRBV29-1; j_call: TRBJ1-2; clone_size: few; cdr3_nt: TGCAGCGTTTATCGGGGGTTGGACTATGGCTACACCTTC; cdr3_aa: CSVYRGLDYGYTF
d_call: -; v_call: TRBV4-2; j_call: TRBJ1-2; clone_size: -; cdr3_nt: TGTGCCAGCAGCCAAGGCGGGGGGCATGGCTACACCTTC; cdr3_aa: CASSQGGGHGYTF
d_call: TRBD1; v_call: TRBV10-3; j_call: TRBJ1-1; clone_size: -; cdr3_nt: TGTGCCATCACCGAAAGGGACAGGAGAATGAACACTGAAGCTTTCTTT; cdr3_aa: CAITERDRRMNTEAFF
d_call: -; v_call: TRBV12-3/TRBV12-4; j_call: TRBJ2-7; clone_size: many; cdr3_nt: TGTGCCAGCAGTTTAGAAGCAAACTACGAGCAGTACTTC; cdr3_aa: CASSLEANYEQYF
d_call: -; v_call: TRBV7-2; j_call: TRBJ2-1; clone_size: -; cdr3_nt: TGTGCCAGCACCCTTGGGCAGAACAATGAGCAGTTCTTC; cdr3_aa: CASTLGQNNEQFF
d_call: TRBD2; v_call: TRBV29-1; j_call: TRBJ2-5; clone_size: -; cdr3_nt: TGCAGCGTTCGAACCCTTAGCGGGAGTAATGGGGACAATGAGCAGTACTTC; cdr3_aa: CSVRTLSGSNGDNEQYF
d_call: -; v_call: TRBV7-6; j_call: TRBJ2-1; clone_size: -; cdr3_nt: TGTGCCAGCAGCTTAGGCGGGTCTAGGTCGGTTTGGAACTACAATGAGCAGTTCTTC; cdr3_aa: CASSLGGSRSVWNYNEQFF
d_call: TRBD2; v_call: TRBV7-9; j_call: TRBJ2-5; clone_size: -; cdr3_nt: TGTGCCAGCAGAAACGGACTAGCGGGGCGGGAGACCCAGTACTTC; cdr3_aa: CASRNGLAGRETQYF
d_call: TRBD1; v_call: TRBV20-1; j_call: TRBJ2-7; clone_size: -; cdr3_nt: TGCAGTGGCAGACAGGGGCTTTCCTACGAGCAGTACTTC; cdr3_aa: CSGRQGLSYEQYF
d_call: -; v_call: TRBV7-2; j_call: TRBJ1-1; clone_size: -; cdr3_nt: TGTGCCAGCAGCTCAGGTGGCGTCAATAGGGTTTACACTGAAGCTTTCTTT; cdr3_aa: CASSSGGVNRVYTEAFF
d_call: -; v_call: TRBV6-6; j_call: TRBJ2-7; clone_size: many; cdr3_nt: TGTGCCAGCAGTGAGCAGGGGCCGTACTACGAGCAGTACTTC; cdr3_aa: CASSEQGPYYEQYF
d_call: -; v_call: TRBV4-1; j_call: TRBJ2-5; clone_size: -; cdr3_nt: TGCGCCAGCAGCCAAGATAAACCACAAGAGACCCAGTACTTC; cdr3_aa: CASSQDKPQETQYF
d_call: -; v_call: TRBV29-1; j_call: TRBJ2-3; clone_size: -; cdr3_nt: TGCAGCTGGCGAGGGGGTAGCGGGTTCACAGATACGCAGTATTTT; cdr3_aa: CSWRGGSGFTDTQYF
d_call: TRBD2; v_call: TRBV27; j_call: TRBJ2-3; clone_size: -; cdr3_nt: TGTGCCAGCAGCCGAAGACTAGCCACCAGCACAGATACGCAGTATTTT; cdr3_aa: CASSRRLATSTDTQYF
d_call: -; v_call: TRBV6-1; j_call: TRBJ2-7; clone_size: -; cdr3_nt: TGTGCCAGCAGGAAGGACATATACGAGCAGTACTTC; cdr3_aa: CASRKDIYEQYF
d_call: -; v_call: TRBV29-1; j_call: TRBJ2-1; clone_size: -; cdr3_nt: TGCAGTACGGGGTCCGCCTACAATGAGCAGTTCTTC; cdr3_aa: CSTGSAYNEQFF
d_call: TRBD2; v_call: TRBV5-1; j_call: TRBJ2-1; clone_size: few; cdr3_nt: TGCGCCAGCATATTTCGCACAGGGACTAGCGGGAGATATGAGCAGTTCTTC; cdr3_aa: CASIFRTGTSGRYEQFF